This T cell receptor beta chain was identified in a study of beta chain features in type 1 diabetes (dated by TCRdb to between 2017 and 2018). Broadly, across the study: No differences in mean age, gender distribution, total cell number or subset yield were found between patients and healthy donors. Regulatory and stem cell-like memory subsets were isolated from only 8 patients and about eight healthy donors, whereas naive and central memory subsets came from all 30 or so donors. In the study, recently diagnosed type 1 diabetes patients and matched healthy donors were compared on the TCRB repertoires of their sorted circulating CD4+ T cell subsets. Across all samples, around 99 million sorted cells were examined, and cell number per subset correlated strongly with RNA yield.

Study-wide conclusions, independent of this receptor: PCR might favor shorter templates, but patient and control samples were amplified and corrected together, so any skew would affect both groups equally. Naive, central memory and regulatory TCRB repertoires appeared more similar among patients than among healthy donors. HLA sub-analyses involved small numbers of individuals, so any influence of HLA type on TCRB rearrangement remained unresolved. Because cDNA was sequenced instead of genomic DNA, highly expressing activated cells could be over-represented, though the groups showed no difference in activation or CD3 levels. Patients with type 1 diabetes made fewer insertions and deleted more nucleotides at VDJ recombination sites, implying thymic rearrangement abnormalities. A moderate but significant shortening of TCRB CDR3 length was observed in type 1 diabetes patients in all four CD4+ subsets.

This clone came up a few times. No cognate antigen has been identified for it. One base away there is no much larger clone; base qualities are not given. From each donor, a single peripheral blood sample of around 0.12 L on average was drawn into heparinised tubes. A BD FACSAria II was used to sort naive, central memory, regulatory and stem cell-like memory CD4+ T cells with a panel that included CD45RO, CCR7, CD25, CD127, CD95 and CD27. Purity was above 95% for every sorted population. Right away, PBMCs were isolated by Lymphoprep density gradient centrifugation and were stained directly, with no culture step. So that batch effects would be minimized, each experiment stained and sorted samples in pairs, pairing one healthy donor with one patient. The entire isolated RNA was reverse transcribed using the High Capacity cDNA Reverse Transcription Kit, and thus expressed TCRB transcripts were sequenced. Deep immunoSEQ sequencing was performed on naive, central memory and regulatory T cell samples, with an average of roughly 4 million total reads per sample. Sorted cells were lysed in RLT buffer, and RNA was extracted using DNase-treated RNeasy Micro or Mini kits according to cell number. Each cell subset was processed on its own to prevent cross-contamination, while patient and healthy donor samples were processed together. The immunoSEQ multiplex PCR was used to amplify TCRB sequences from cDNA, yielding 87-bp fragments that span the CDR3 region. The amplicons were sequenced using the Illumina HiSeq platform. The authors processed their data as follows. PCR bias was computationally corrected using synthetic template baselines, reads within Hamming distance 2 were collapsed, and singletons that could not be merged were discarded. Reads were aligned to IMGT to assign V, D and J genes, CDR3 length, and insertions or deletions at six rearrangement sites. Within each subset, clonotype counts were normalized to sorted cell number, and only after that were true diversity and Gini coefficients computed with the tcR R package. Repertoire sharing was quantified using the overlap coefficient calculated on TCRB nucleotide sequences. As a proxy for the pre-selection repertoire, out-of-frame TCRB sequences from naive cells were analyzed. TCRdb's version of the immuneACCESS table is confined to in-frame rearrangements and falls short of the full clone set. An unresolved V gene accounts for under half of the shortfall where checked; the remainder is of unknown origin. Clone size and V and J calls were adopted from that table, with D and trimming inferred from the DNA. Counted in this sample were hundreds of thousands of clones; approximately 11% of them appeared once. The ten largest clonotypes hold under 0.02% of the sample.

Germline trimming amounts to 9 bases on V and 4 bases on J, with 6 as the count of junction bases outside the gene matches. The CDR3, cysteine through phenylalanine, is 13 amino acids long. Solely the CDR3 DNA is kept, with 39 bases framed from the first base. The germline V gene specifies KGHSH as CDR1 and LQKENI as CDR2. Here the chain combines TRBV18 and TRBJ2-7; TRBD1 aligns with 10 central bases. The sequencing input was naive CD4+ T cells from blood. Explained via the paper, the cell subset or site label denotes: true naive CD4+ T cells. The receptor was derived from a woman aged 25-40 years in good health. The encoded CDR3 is CASSGQGSYEQYF. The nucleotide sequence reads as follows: TGTGCCAGTTCGGGACAGGGGTCGTACGAGCAGTACTTC.